These 19 T cell receptor beta chains originate from one sample sequenced in a study of control samples from healthy donors and cancer patients. Profiling relied on immunoSEQ multiplex PCR, and the TCRdb table lists in-frame clones only, not all of them. The table includes some 120,000 clones, over 75% detected once. Sequencing was carried out using blood. All receptors derive from a man aged 35-49 years in good health.

The chain recombines TRBV18 with TRBJ1-2, with D tentatively TRBD1 (6 bases). This CDR3 comprises 18 residues. CDR1 is KGHSH and CDR2 is LQKENI in the germline V gene. V was clipped by 2 bases and J by 5 bases, with 24 bases between them. The CDR3 coding sequence is TGTGCCAGCTCACCATTTGGGGGCACAGTAAATTCGATTTATGGCTACACCTTC. Amino acids: CASSPFGGTVNSIYGYTF.

The chain combines TRBV9 with TRBJ2-5; the match to TRBD2 covers 7 bases. V gave up 2 bases and J gave up 1 base; unmatched junction bases: 8. The CDR3 loop spans 16 amino acids. CDR1 and CDR2 (germline): SGDLS, YYNGEE. The chain's CDR3 is CASSVGGTGSQETQYF. Written as DNA, the CDR3 is TGTGCCAGCAGCGTGGGGGGGACCGGCTCCCAAGAGACCCAGTACTTC.

This chain joins TRBV4-3 and TRBJ1-4, with D uncertain. Looked up from germline, CDR1 is LGHNA and CDR2 is YSLEER. Trimming shortened V by 0 bases and J by 10 bases, and 18 bases separated the two germline ends. The CDR3 is 16 amino acids. The DNA for the CDR3 is TGCGCCAGCAGCCAAGATGATTACTCGGCGGGGAGAAAACTGTTTTTT. This gives the protein CASSQDDYSAGRKLFF.

V is TRBV11-3 and J is TRBJ2-7, with 10 nucleotides matching TRBD1. Trimming at V came to 1 base and at J to 6 bases, leaving 3 bases not matched to a gene. The CDR3 is 14 amino acids. Per the germline V gene, CDR1 is SGHNT and CDR2 is YENEEA. The CDR3 reads CASSLGGTGVEQYF. CDR3 sequence (DNA): TGTGCCAGCAGCTTAGGGGGGACAGGGGTCGAGCAGTACTTC.

The chain joins TRBV3-1 (or the pseudogene TRBV3-2) to TRBJ2-1; D call uncertain. CDR3 length equals 14 residues. Between the trimmed V and J ends, which lost 3 bases and 0 bases, there was a span of 6 bases. Germline-derived CDR1 and CDR2 are LGHDT and YNNKEL (reference sequence). The CDR3 reads CASSHYGSYNEQFF. The CDR3 DNA reads as TGTGCCAGCAGCCATTACGGCTCCTACAATGAGCAGTTCTTC.

V is TRBV5-6 and J is TRBJ1-2; D unresolved. V was shortened by 0 bases and J by 2 bases, with 8 bases between the two germline ends. The CDR3 loop spans 14 amino acids. Looked up from germline, CDR1 is SGHDT and CDR2 is YYEEEE. The chain's CDR3 is CASSLARTNYGYTF. As DNA, the CDR3 is TGTGCCAGCAGCTTGGCCCGGACCAACTATGGCTACACCTTC. Looking up the rest from reference TRBV5-6 and TRBJ1-2 gives the full variable domain: DAGVTQSPTHLIKTRGQQVTLRCSPKSGHDTVSWYQQALGQGPQFIFQYYEEEERQRGNFPDRFSGHQFPNYSSELNVNALLLGDSALYLCASSLARTNYGYTFGSGTRLTVV.

The chain carries TRBV4-3 and TRBJ1-5; D remains ambiguous. The CDR3 spans 13 residues. Looked up from germline, CDR1 is LGHNA and CDR2 is YSLEER. Trimming took off 3 bases at V and 7 bases at J, with 10 bases between the two ends. The CDR3 loop reads CASSQRREQPQHF. The DNA of the CDR3 is TGCGCCAGCAGCCAGAGGAGGGAACAGCCCCAGCATTTT.

The rearrangement joins TRBV29-1 to TRBJ2-3; 11 nucleotides align to TRBD2. Germline CDR1 is SQVTM and CDR2 is ANQGSEA. V was clipped by 4 bases and J by 5 bases; unmatched bases: 5. The CDR3 covers 14 residues. CDR3 in DNA: TGCAGCGTTGTCCTAGCGGGGGGCGGAGATACGCAGTATTTT. Translation: CSVVLAGGGDTQYF.

This chain links TRBV9 with TRBJ1-2, with a tentative D call TRBD1 (6 bases). Germline V gives CDR1 SGDLS, CDR2 YYNGEE. The CDR3 is 16 amino acids. The V end lost 0 bases, the J end lost 4 bases, and 16 bases lay between the germline ends. CDR3 loop: CASSVAGQTGIYGYTF. CDR3 bases: TGTGCCAGCAGCGTAGCCGGTCAAACAGGGATCTATGGCTACACCTTC.

In DNA, the CDR3 is TGCGCCAGCAGCGCCTACGGGGGGGTAAAAAACAATGAGCAGTTCTTC. Translated: CASSAYGGVKNNEQFF. The chain combines TRBV5-1 with TRBJ2-1, with 8 nucleotides matching TRBD2. Per germline, CDR1 SGHRS and CDR2 YFSETQ. Trimming cost V 4 bases and J 5 bases; bases outside gene matches: 11. The CDR3 is 16 amino acids.

The V gene is TRBV24-1, the J gene TRBJ1-5; D gene uncertain. The V end was cut by 3 bases, the J end by 0 bases, with 14 bases between. The CDR3 runs to 17 residues. Germline values: CDR1 KGHDR, CDR2 SFDVKD. The CDR3: CATSDGSRGYSNQPQHF. As DNA, the CDR3 is TGTGCCACCAGTGATGGCAGCCGCGGGTATAGCAATCAGCCCCAGCATTTT.

The chain combines TRBV14 with TRBJ1-2; 7 bases agree with TRBD1. V lost 1 base and J lost 4; bases outside the gene matches: 15. The CDR3 loop spans 18 amino acids. Germline values: CDR1 SGHDN, CDR2 FVKESK. Here the CDR3 reads CASSQGPTGTSFLYGYTF. CDR3 nucleotide sequence: TGTGCCAGCAGCCAAGGACCGACAGGGACGTCCTTTCTCTATGGCTACACCTTC.

The rearrangement joins TRBV20-1 to TRBJ2-1; D is ambiguous. Per the germline V gene, CDR1 is DFQATT and CDR2 is SNEGSKA (reference sequence). This CDR3 spans 11 amino acids. Trimming stripped 6 bases from V and 4 bases from J, with 7 bases between. CDR3 coding DNA: TGCAGTGCCCAGGTTTACAATGAGCAGTTCTTC. Its protein is CSAQVYNEQFF.

The chain is built from TRBV11-2 and TRBJ2-7; 9 positions agree with TRBD1. Germline assignment: CDR1 SGHAT and CDR2 FQNNGV. V was clipped by 5 bases and J by 7 bases; unmatched bases: 6. This CDR3 is built from 13 residues. In DNA, the CDR3 is TGTGCCAGCAGCGTTGGGACAGGGAGGGAGCAGTACTTC. Amino acids: CASSVGTGREQYF.

The rearrangement uses TRBV9 and TRBJ2-3; 9 bases map to TRBD2. Germline CDR1 SGDLS, CDR2 YYNGEE. The V gene end was trimmed by 3 bases and the J gene end by 1 base; junction bases not matched to a gene: 9. CDR3 length: 17 residues. CDR3 nucleotides: TGTGCCAGCAGCGAATCTTGGAGGACTAGCGGCACAGATACGCAGTATTTT. It yields the protein CASSESWRTSGTDTQYF. Full variable domain (rest looked up from reference TRBV9 and TRBJ2-3): DSGVTQTPKHLITATGQRVTLRCSPRSGDLSVYWYQQSLDQGLQFLIQYYNGEERAKGNILERFSAQQFPDLHSELNLSSLELGDSALYFCASSESWRTSGTDTQYFGPGTRLTVL.

The CDR3 protein is CASSQDQYRGGYTF. The CDR3 DNA follows: TGCGCCAGCAGCCAAGATCAGTATAGGGGTGGCTACACCTTC. The rearrangement links TRBV4-1 to TRBJ1-2; maybe TRBD1 (5 bases). V shed 0 bases and J shed 7 bases, with 12 bases lying between them. Germline V lookup: CDR1 MGHRA, CDR2 YSYEKL. The CDR3 runs to 14 residues.

This clone appeared a few times. The chain combines TRBV19 with TRBJ1-3, with a tentative D call TRBD1 (5 bases). Trimming cost V 6 bases and J 2 bases, with 8 bases left between them. The CDR3 covers 13 residues. Germline CDR1 is LNHDA and CDR2 is SQIVND (reference sequence). This chain's CDR3 is CASRSGAGNTIYF. CDR3 nucleotides: TGTGCCAGTAGATCGGGGGCTGGAAACACCATATATTTT.

A few counts support this clone. The CDR3 region is CASSPQIAGETGELFF. DNA for the CDR3: TGTGCCAGCTCACCCCAGATTGCGGGGGAGACCGGGGAGCTGTTTTTT. The gene calls are TRBV18 and TRBJ2-2; 7 bases agree with TRBD2. V lost 3 bases to trimming and J lost 5 bases; unmatched junction nucleotides: 9. This CDR3 is built from 16 residues. Germline CDR1 KGHSH, CDR2 LQKENI.

The chain joins TRBV6-2 or TRBV6-3 to TRBJ1-4, with TRBD1 matching 8 bases. V shed 0 bases and J 8 bases; nucleotides not matched to a gene: 5. This CDR3 spans 15 amino acids. Germline lookup yields CDR1 MNHEY and CDR2 SVGEGT. CDR3 sequence (DNA): TGTGCCAGCAGTTACTCGGGGCAGGGGGCCGAAAAACTGTTTTTT. Amino acid sequence: CASSYSGQGAEKLFF.